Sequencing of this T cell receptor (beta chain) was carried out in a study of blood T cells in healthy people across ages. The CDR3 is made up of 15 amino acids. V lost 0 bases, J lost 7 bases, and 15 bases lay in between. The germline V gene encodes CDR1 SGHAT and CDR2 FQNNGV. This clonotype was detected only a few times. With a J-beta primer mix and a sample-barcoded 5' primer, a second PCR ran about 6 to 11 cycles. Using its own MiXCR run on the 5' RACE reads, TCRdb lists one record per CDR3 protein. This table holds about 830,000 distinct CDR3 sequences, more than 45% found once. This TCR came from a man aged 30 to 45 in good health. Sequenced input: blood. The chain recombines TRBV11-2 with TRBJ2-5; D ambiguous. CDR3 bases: TGTGCCAGCAGCTTAGAGTCGGCACGGTCTCGGACCCAGTACTTC. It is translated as CASSLESARSRTQYF.